The T cell receptor beta chain under discussion was sequenced for a study of blood T cell repertoires in COVID-19. Sequencing was performed with immunoSEQ multiplex PCR; in TCRdb, only in-frame clones are kept and a portion is missing. Here the sample spans 150,000 to 200,000 clones, around 73% being singletons. The length of the CDR3 is 15 residues. Germline V gene sequence: CDR1 SGDLS, CDR2 YYNGEE. Trimming took 2 bases from V and 2 from J, leaving 11 bases between them. This receptor was taken from a woman aged 50 to 60 who had recovered from COVID-19. Sample: PBMCs or T cells enriched from blood (not recorded which). This sequence joins TRBV9 and TRBJ1-5; a possible D gene is TRBD1 (6 bases). As DNA, the CDR3 is TGTGCCAGCAGCGTGGGGGGGCATCGCAATCAGCCCCAGCATTTT. Residues: CASSVGGHRNQPQHF.